This entry lists 25 T cell receptor beta chains sequenced from one sample in a study of blood T cell repertoires in COVID-19. Profiled with immunoSEQ multiplex PCR; TCRdb holds only in-frame clones, not every one. This sample has nearly 55,000 clones, with 60% to 85% found just once. Sequences were obtained from peripheral blood. These receptors were obtained from a human donor with active or convalescent COVID-19. The donor label of this sample is uncertain.

The genes are TRBV3-1 (or the pseudogene TRBV3-2) and TRBJ2-7, with 10 bases matching TRBD2. V gave up 7 bases and J gave up 6 bases; unmatched junction bases: 15. Germline V gives CDR1 LGHDT, CDR2 YNNKEL (reference sequence). The CDR3 runs to 16 residues. CDR3 sequence reads: CASTPQGLAGVGEQYF. The CDR3 DNA reads as TGTGCCAGCACTCCACAGGGGCTAGCGGGAGTGGGCGAGCAGTACTTC.

In DNA form, the CDR3 reads TGTGCCAGTAGATGGGGAAGGGAGGGGTCGTCCTACAATGAGCAGTTCTTC. This sequence encodes CASRWGREGSSYNEQFF. This chain links TRBV19 with TRBJ2-1, with 7 bases fitting TRBD2. From germline, CDR1 is LNHDA and CDR2 SQIVND (reference sequence). The CDR3 spans 17 residues. Losses at the gene ends were 6 bases for V and 1 base for J; bases not matched to a gene: 12.

V usage is TRBV6-5 and J usage is TRBJ2-7, with TRBD2 matching over 7 bases. V lost 3 bases and J lost 2; bases outside the gene matches: 4. Germline CDR1 reads MNHEY; CDR2 reads SVGAGI. This CDR3 has 14 residues. The DNA for the CDR3 is TGTGCCAGCAGTTATCCCGGGAGGCCCTACGAGCAGTACTTC. Amino acids: CASSYPGRPYEQYF.

The V call is TRBV5-5, the J call TRBJ1-2, with 9 bases matching TRBD1. The germline gives CDR1 SGHKS, CDR2 YYEKEE (reference sequence). The CDR3 has 14 amino acids. V shed 0 bases, J shed 7 bases, and the junction held 4 bases outside the gene matches. The CDR3 loop is CASSLARDRAGYTF. The CDR3, as DNA: TGTGCCAGCAGCTTGGCCCGGGACAGGGCTGGCTACACCTTC.

This clone has just a few counts. This rearrangement joins TRBV19 to TRBJ2-7, with 10 bases identical to TRBD2. CDR3 length: 17 amino acids. The V and J ends lost 2 bases and 2 bases, in that order; junction bases with no gene match: 9. Germline CDR1 and CDR2: LNHDA and SQIVND (reference sequence). The CDR3 is CASSISSSGSPPYEQYF. For the CDR3, the DNA is TGTGCCAGTAGTATATCATCTAGCGGGAGTCCCCCCTACGAGCAGTACTTC.

This rearrangement joins TRBV18 to TRBJ1-5; D is ambiguous. V gave up 5 bases and J gave up 2 bases, with 10 bases separating them. This CDR3 is built from 14 residues. Germline CDR1 and CDR2: KGHSH and LQKENI. The CDR3 is CASSVSVGNQPQHF. The CDR3 DNA sequence: TGTGCCAGCTCAGTCTCGGTCGGCAATCAGCCCCAGCATTTT.

The chain couples TRBV29-1 to TRBJ2-5; 16 bases match TRBD2. Germline V lookup: CDR1 SQVTM, CDR2 ANQGSEA. V trimming: 4 bases; J trimming: 4 bases; junction bases outside the gene matches: 3. This CDR3 contains 15 residues. The chain's CDR3 is CSVVGTSGRGETQYF. DNA for the CDR3: TGCAGCGTTGTGGGGACTAGCGGGAGGGGAGAGACCCAGTACTTC.

The chain uses TRBV5-6 and TRBJ1-3; D is unclear. CDR3 length: 15 amino acids. The germline V and J ends were trimmed by 5 bases and 7 bases, with 19 bases remaining between them. The germline CDR1 and CDR2 sequences are SGHDT and YYEEEE. CDR3 sequence reads: CASSSVMEAVNTIYF. The CDR3 DNA sequence: TGTGCCAGCAGTTCGGTGATGGAGGCCGTGAACACCATATATTTT.

The chain carries TRBV2 and TRBJ1-5; D is ambiguous. V lost 6 bases and J lost 3, with 12 bases in between. This CDR3 comprises 14 residues. CDR1 SNHLY and CDR2 FYNNEI come from the germline V gene. For the CDR3, the DNA is TGTGCCAGCAGGGTAAGAACAGCCAATCAGCCCCAGCATTTT. Translated: CASRVRTANQPQHF.

The chain combines TRBV27 with TRBJ2-1, with TRBD2 identical over 12 bases. The CDR3 sequence is 16 residues long. From germline, CDR1 is MNHEY and CDR2 SMNVEV (reference sequence). V was clipped by 5 bases and J by 5 bases; unmatched bases: 7. This CDR3 is CASSTLTSGRNNEQFF. The DNA for the CDR3 is TGTGCCAGCAGTACCTTGACTAGCGGGAGAAACAATGAGCAGTTCTTC.

The V and J genes are TRBV7-2 and TRBJ1-3; D remains unclear. The CDR3 consists of 16 residues. Germline V gene sequence: CDR1 SGHTA, CDR2 FQGNSA. V was pared by 5 bases and J by 4 bases, with 18 bases between. For the CDR3, the DNA is TGTGCCAGCAGCCCCGACCGGCCTAGCCCCGGAAACACCATATATTTT. Its protein product is CASSPDRPSPGNTIYF.

J is TRBJ2-3 and V is TRBV29-1; TRBD1 matches at 7 bases. The germline CDR1 and CDR2 sequences are SQVTM and ANQGSEA. The CDR3 runs 14 residues. V was pared by 3 bases and J by 1 base, with 4 bases of the junction left unmatched. The CDR3 reads CSVEHGQGTDTQYF. CDR3 nucleotides: TGCAGCGTTGAGCACGGACAGGGCACAGATACGCAGTATTTT.

V usage is TRBV5-1 and J usage is TRBJ2-1, with TRBD2 identical over 7 bases. Germline V gene lookup returns CDR1 SGHRS and CDR2 YFSETQ. The V gene end was trimmed by 4 bases and the J gene end by 7 bases; junction bases not matched to a gene: 11. The length of the CDR3 is 15 residues. CDR3 region: CASSAGLSGGNEQFF. CDR3 DNA: TGCGCCAGCAGCGCCGGACTATCCGGGGGGAATGAGCAGTTCTTC.

This sequence joins TRBV6-2 or TRBV6-3 and TRBJ2-7; the match to TRBD2 covers 7 bases. The CDR3 has 16 amino acids. Germline assignment: CDR1 MNHEY and CDR2 SVGEGT. Trimming removed 4 bases from V and 2 bases from J; junction bases left unmatched: 11. CDR3 in amino acids: CASSWRASGLTYEQYF. DNA for the CDR3: TGTGCCAGCAGTTGGAGGGCTAGCGGTTTGACCTACGAGCAGTACTTC.

V usage is TRBV6-5 and J usage is TRBJ1-5; the match to TRBD1 covers 7 bases. The CDR3 is 16 amino acids. The germline V gene has CDR1 MNHEY and CDR2 SVGAGI. Trimming took 4 bases from V and 3 from J; bases not matched to a gene: 9. CDR3 coding DNA: TGTGCCAGCAGTTCCTCGGGACAGAGATACAATCAGCCCCAGCATTTT. Residues: CASSSSGQRYNQPQHF.

The rearrangement uses TRBV6-2 or TRBV6-3 and TRBJ2-7, with TRBD2 matching 9 bases. This CDR3 is built from 14 residues. Germline CDR1 and CDR2: MNHEY and SVGEGT. Trimming at V came to 5 bases and at J to 5 bases, leaving 7 bases not matched to a gene. The CDR3 loop reads CASSISGRIHEQYF. The CDR3 DNA is TGTGCCAGCAGTATTAGCGGGAGAATCCACGAGCAGTACTTC.

This chain uses TRBV6-2 or TRBV6-3 with TRBJ2-7, with 9 nucleotides matching TRBD2. Germline V gene data show CDR1 as MNHEY and CDR2 as SVGEGT. V shed 4 bases and J 12 bases; nucleotides not matched to a gene: 10. This CDR3 has 13 residues. The CDR3 reads CASSLLIAGARYF. CDR3 bases: TGTGCCAGCAGTTTACTGATAGCGGGAGCCAGGTACTTC.

V and J are TRBV3-1 (or the pseudogene TRBV3-2) and TRBJ1-2; 9 bases fit TRBD1. V was pared by 3 bases and J by 4 bases, with 6 bases of the junction left unmatched. Germline loops: CDR1 LGHDT, CDR2 YNNKEL (reference sequence). CDR3 length: 15 residues. In DNA, the CDR3 is TGTGCCAGCAGCCATGGGACAGGGTCGCTCTATGGCTACACCTTC. Its protein is CASSHGTGSLYGYTF.

The CDR3 nucleotides read TGTGCCAGCCACCTCCTAGGACAGGGGACAGCTAACTATGGCTACACCTTC. Translating it yields CASHLLGQGTANYGYTF. The chain carries TRBV19 and TRBJ1-2; 9 bases map to TRBD1. V shed 9 bases, J shed 0 bases, and the junction held 14 bases outside the gene matches. This CDR3 has 17 residues. Germline V gives CDR1 LNHDA, CDR2 SQIVND (reference sequence).

The V and J genes are TRBV3-1 (or the pseudogene TRBV3-2) and TRBJ1-1; TRBD1 matches at 7 bases. The CDR3 sequence is 15 residues long. With 3 bases clipped from V and 5 bases from J, the junction kept 9 bases outside the gene matches. The germline gives CDR1 LGHDT, CDR2 YNNKEL (reference sequence). This chain's CDR3 is CASSHGQAEGTEAFF. The CDR3 region has the DNA TGTGCCAGCAGCCACGGACAGGCCGAGGGGACTGAAGCTTTCTTT.

This clone came up once. This chain joins TRBV24-1 and TRBJ2-3; TRBD2 matches 11 bases. The ends lost 2 bases at V and 14 bases at J; junction bases unmatched: 2. The CDR3 covers 12 residues. Germline V CDR1 and CDR2: KGHDR, SFDVKD. The CDR3 here is CATSDSSGRRYF. The DNA for the CDR3 is TGTGCCACCAGTGATTCTAGCGGGAGGCGGTATTTT.

This clone occurred a few times. The CDR3 reads CASSPYRGIVYNEQFF. The DNA of the CDR3 is TGTGCCAGCAGTCCCTACAGGGGGATAGTCTACAATGAGCAGTTCTTC. The rearrangement uses TRBV27 and TRBJ2-1, with 8 bases lining up with TRBD1. The germline gives CDR1 MNHEY, CDR2 SMNVEV (reference sequence). CDR3 length equals 16 residues. J was trimmed by 3 bases and V by 5 bases; bases with no gene match: 9.

This clone came up once. The chain has TRBV28 and TRBJ2-7; D possibly corresponds to TRBD2 (7 bases). With 5 bases removed from V and 3 bases from J, the gap between germline ends came to 17 bases. CDR1 and CDR2 (germline): MDHEN, SYDVKM. This CDR3 region has 15 residues. DNA of the CDR3: TGTGCCAGCAGTCCGCCTGGGGGGGCCGTCTACGAGCAGTACTTC. It specifies CASSPPGGAVYEQYF.

This chain uses TRBV2 with TRBJ1-5, with 7 bases that match TRBD1. This CDR3 is 13 amino acids long. V lost 11 bases and J lost 4; bases outside the gene matches: 8. Germline CDR1 SNHLY, CDR2 FYNNEI. The DNA for the CDR3 is TGTGCCTGCGAAAAACAGGGGAATCAGCCCCAGCATTTT. Translation gives CACEKQGNQPQHF.

V is TRBV11-2 and J is TRBJ1-6; D is undetermined. This CDR3 has 13 residues. Trimming took 3 bases from V and 7 from J, leaving 7 bases between them. Germline CDR1 SGHAT, CDR2 FQNNGV. The CDR3 DNA reads TGTGCCAGCAGCTTCGCCCGGAATTCACCCCTCCACTTT. Translating it yields CASSFARNSPLHF. The full variable domain, rest sourced from reference TRBV11-2 and TRBJ1-6, is EAGVAQSPRYKIIEKRQSVAFWCNPISGHATLYWYQQILGQGPKLLIQFQNNGVVDDSQLPKDRFSAERLKGVDSTLKIQPAKLEDSAVYLCASSFARNSPLHFGNGTRLTVT.